Sequencing of this TCR beta chain was carried out in a study of blood T cell repertoires in COVID-19. This CDR3 spans 14 amino acids. Losses at the gene ends were 5 bases for V and 5 bases for J; bases not matched to a gene: 8. In germline, CDR1 is MDHEN, CDR2 SYDVKM. The table came from immunoSEQ multiplex PCR; TCRdb's copy has only in-frame clones and leaves some out. This table has about 210,000 clones, around 86% appearing once. The chain is built from TRBV28 and TRBJ1-2; 7 bases agree with TRBD1. This TCR was recovered from a woman aged 50 to 60 with acute COVID-19. Sample: PBMCs or T cells enriched from blood (not recorded which). CDR3 bases: TGTGCCAGCAGTCCCCCCGGGACAGCGTATGGCTACACCTTC. It specifies CASSPPGTAYGYTF.